The subject of this entry is one T cell receptor (beta chain). Per the authors' pipeline: Estimation of nucleated cell counts was performed using reference gene primer amplification. Produced via immunoSEQ multiplex PCR; TCRdb's table is partial and in-frame only. The V and J calls and the clone size are those of that table, but D and trimming were determined from the DNA. The sample has around 210,000 clones; approximately 84% are singletons. Trimming pared 2 bases from V and 6 bases from J, leaving 7 bases between. The CDR3 sequence is 12 residues long. Germline values: CDR1 ENHRY, CDR2 SYGVKD. The data belong to a study of blood T cell repertoires in COVID-19. Study summary: Sites in the United States, Italy and Spain provided acute and convalescent COVID-19 samples. Sample material is recorded as cDNA or gDNA derived from T cells, B-cell-depleted T cells, or PBMCs.

Seattle enrolled patients during active infection and tracked them longitudinally. The TCR sequence derives from a woman older than 75 with COVID-19, enrolled during active disease. J is TRBJ1-2 and V is TRBV10-3; D uncertain. Input material: peripheral blood. CDR3: CAISEDGNGYTF. Here the CDR3 DNA reads TGTGCCATCAGTGAGGACGGGAATGGCTACACCTTC.